These 23 T cell receptor beta chains originate from one sample sequenced in a study of shared clonotypes between healthy human individuals (dated by TCRdb to 2018 to 2021). The library was built by means of the immunoSEQ multiplex PCR assay. TCRdb limited this immuneACCESS table to in-frame rearrangements with V and J called. A share of clones is missing; checked studies link under half to unresolved V genes, and the rest is unexplained. Here the sample has 650,000 to 800,000 clones; about two thirds occur a single time. Over 1.5% of the sample is held by the ten biggest clonotypes. What was sequenced was memory CD4+ T cells sorted from blood. The cell subset or site label, as the study defines it: CD45RA-negative fraction. The receptors come from a woman aged 25 to 45 in good health.

The rearrangement joins TRBV5-1 to TRBJ2-5; 8 bases are a match to TRBD1. The CDR3 is 15 residues long. CDR1 SGHRS and CDR2 YFSETQ come from the germline V gene. V shed 4 bases, J shed 3 bases, and the junction held 8 bases outside the gene matches. The CDR3 protein is CASSTADRDKETQYF. DNA of the CDR3: TGCGCCAGCAGCACCGCGGACAGGGACAAAGAGACCCAGTACTTC.

V gene TRBV11-3 combines with J gene TRBJ2-3; D not resolved. Germline V gene sequence: CDR1 SGHNT, CDR2 YENEEA. Trimming stripped 5 bases from V and 11 bases from J, with 14 bases between. This CDR3 has 12 residues. The CDR3: CASSGYLDEQYF. Here the CDR3 DNA reads TGTGCCAGCAGCGGGTATTTGGATGAGCAGTATTTT.

This rearrangement joins TRBV7-9 to TRBJ1-2; D gene ambiguous. V lost 0 bases and J lost 3, with 17 bases in between. This CDR3 region has 17 residues. The V gene's germline CDR1 is SEHNR and CDR2 FQNEAQ (reference sequence). Here the CDR3 DNA reads TGTGCCAGCAGCTTAGCGCACGCAGAGGAGGGCCACTATGGCTACACCTTC. Encoded protein: CASSLAHAEEGHYGYTF. The whole variable domain, filled in from reference TRBV7-9 and TRBJ1-2, reads DTGVSQNPRHKITKRGQNVTFRCDPISEHNRLYWYRQTLGQGPEFLTYFQNEAQLEKSRLLSDRFSAERPKGSFSTLEIQRTEQGDSAMYLCASSLAHAEEGHYGYTFGSGTRLTVV.

The chain carries TRBV27 and TRBJ2-1; TRBD2 aligns across 9 bases. This CDR3 has 16 amino acids. The ends lost 1 base at V and 6 bases at J; junction bases unmatched: 7. Germline CDR1 and CDR2: MNHEY and SMNVEV (reference sequence). CDR3 in DNA: TGTGCCAGCAGTTTATTGGAAGGCGGGAGGGGCAATGAGCAGTTCTTC. Protein product: CASSLLEGGRGNEQFF.

This clone was observed at least ten times. The J gene is TRBJ2-7, the V gene TRBV21-1; the table's D call, TRBD2, was not checked against the DNA. TRBV21-1 is a listed pseudogene. This CDR3 has 14 amino acids. CDR3 nucleotide sequence: TGTGCCAGCAGCAAAGGACTAGCGGCCTACGAGCAGTACTTC. It is translated as CASSKGLAAYEQYF.

The gene calls are TRBV14 and TRBJ2-5; D is uncertain. Looked up from germline, CDR1 is SGHDN and CDR2 is FVKESK. This CDR3 has 14 residues. Trimming took 1 base from V and 5 from J, leaving 11 bases between them. CDR3 DNA: TGTGCCAGCAGCCAAGGAGTCCTAGGGGAGACCCAGTACTTC. It is translated as CASSQGVLGETQYF.

The rearrangement joins TRBV7-9 to TRBJ2-3; no clear D. CDR1 and CDR2 (germline): SEHNR, FQNEAQ (reference sequence). V lost 2 bases, J lost 8 bases, and 11 bases lay in between. The CDR3 contains 13 residues. CDR3 bases: TGTGCCAGCAGCTTATTAGGCCAATTTACGCAGTATTTT. It specifies CASSLLGQFTQYF.

A note on this clone: Since a far larger clone is one base different, this is likely a read error. The conserved closing phenylalanine or tryptophan is absent in this CDR3, likely reflecting a read error. The chain joins TRBV18 to TRBJ1-2; perhaps TRBD1 as D (5 bases). The CDR3 runs 13 residues. V was pared by 6 bases and J by 5 bases, with 13 bases between. Germline V CDR1 and CDR2: KGHSH, LQKENI. The CDR3 spells CASSVQGGYGYTS. The DNA of the CDR3 is TGTGCCAGCTCCGTCCAGGGAGGGTATGGCTACACCTCC.

V is TRBV6-1 and J is TRBJ1-2, with a possible D match to TRBD1 (5 bases). V was cut by 8 bases and J by 8 bases, with 24 bases left in between. The CDR3 is made up of 15 amino acids. Germline values: CDR1 MNHNS, CDR2 SASEGT. The DNA of the CDR3 is TGTGCCAGCGGGACCACGGGAGGGCTCGAGAAAGGCTACACCTTC. This translates into CASGTTGGLEKGYTF.

The genes are TRBV5-1 and TRBJ2-3; TRBD2 matches 8 bases. The CDR3 covers 16 residues. J lost 0 bases, V lost 3 bases, and 6 bases had no gene match. Per the germline V gene, CDR1 is SGHRS and CDR2 is YFSETQ. CDR3 protein: CASSWGASGSTDTQYF. For the CDR3, the DNA is TGCGCCAGCAGCTGGGGGGCTAGCGGGAGCACAGATACGCAGTATTTT.

The genes are TRBV28 and TRBJ2-7; D ambiguous. CDR3 length equals 15 residues. Trimming removed 7 bases from V and 0 bases from J, with 16 bases in between. Germline V CDR1 and CDR2: MDHEN, SYDVKM. Written as DNA, the CDR3 is TGTGCCAGCACCTCTGTGATAATAAGCTCCTACGAGCAGTACTTC. Its translation is CASTSVIISSYEQYF.

A few counts support this clone. This chain connects TRBV5-4 to TRBJ1-1, with 8 positions matching TRBD1. With 5 bases clipped from V and 4 bases from J, the junction kept 4 bases outside the gene matches. The CDR3 contains 13 residues. Germline CDR1 is SGHNT and CDR2 is YYREEE (reference sequence). For the CDR3, the DNA is TGTGCCAGCAGGGACAGGGTTAGCACTGAAGCTTTCTTT. It translates to CASRDRVSTEAFF.

The gene calls are TRBV11-2 and TRBJ2-7; D is perhaps TRBD2 (6 bases). CDR3 length: 14 amino acids. With 2 bases removed from V and 6 bases from J, the gap between germline ends came to 14 bases. The V gene's germline CDR1 is SGHAT and CDR2 FQNNGV. CDR3 nucleotide sequence: TGTGCCAGCAGCTTATGGAGGGCCCTGGGCGAGCAGTACTTC. Protein product: CASSLWRALGEQYF.

The chain recombines TRBV19 with TRBJ1-2; weak D call: TRBD1 (5 bases). The germline V gene encodes CDR1 LNHDA and CDR2 SQIVND (reference sequence). The CDR3 has 14 amino acids. Trimming stripped 7 bases from V and 6 bases from J, with 18 bases between. CDR3 in DNA: TGTGCCAGTAACCCCCAAGCGGGGGTGGATGGCTACACCTTC. It codes for CASNPQAGVDGYTF.

This clone was recorded once. J is TRBJ2-1 and V is TRBV28, with 9 nucleotides matching TRBD1. Trimming removed 6 bases from V and 4 bases from J; junction bases left unmatched: 4. The germline V gene has CDR1 MDHEN and CDR2 SYDVKM. This CDR3 comprises 14 residues. In DNA, the CDR3 is TGTGCCAGCAGCCGACAGGGGGTGTACAATGAGCAGTTCTTC. Amino acid sequence: CASSRQGVYNEQFF. The full variable domain, rest sourced from reference TRBV28 and TRBJ2-1, is DVKVTQSSRYLVKRTGEKVFLECVQDMDHENMFWYRQDPGLGLRLIYFSYDVKMKEKGDIPEGYSVSREKKERFSLILESASTNQTSMYLCASSRQGVYNEQFFGPGTRLTVL.

The chain recombines TRBV5-1 with TRBJ1-2; tentative D call: TRBD1 (6 bases). V was pared by 4 bases and J by 4 bases, with 17 bases between. The V gene's germline CDR1 is SGHRS and CDR2 YFSETQ. The CDR3 is 15 residues long. This CDR3 reads CASSDGQSEGYGYTF. CDR3 in DNA: TGCGCCAGCAGCGATGGACAGTCCGAGGGCTATGGCTACACCTTC.

The chain couples TRBV27 to TRBJ1-4; D is perhaps TRBD1 (5 bases). Germline-derived CDR1 and CDR2 are MNHEY and SMNVEV (reference sequence). Trimming left V 3 bases short and J 8 bases short, with 13 bases between. The CDR3 is 14 amino acids. The CDR3 DNA reads as TGTGCCAGCAGTTTCCGGGACCGGAGGGAAAAACTGTTTTTT. Its translation: CASSFRDRREKLFF.

V usage is TRBV5-6 and J usage is TRBJ2-5; D assignment may be TRBD1 or TRBD2 (6 bases each). Germline V lookup: CDR1 SGHDT, CDR2 YYEEEE. The CDR3 loop spans 17 amino acids. Trimming left V 2 bases short and J 5 bases short, with 22 bases between. CDR3 sequence reads: CASSLVTQGIGRETQYF. In DNA form, the CDR3 reads TGTGCCAGCAGCTTAGTAACGCAGGGGATAGGGAGGGAGACCCAGTACTTC.

The chain has TRBV6-4 and TRBJ1-4; 9 positions match TRBD1. The J segment lost 4 bases and the V segment lost 6 bases, leaving 9 bases of the junction unmatched. The CDR3 runs to 16 residues. From germline, CDR1 is MRHNA and CDR2 SNTAGT. This chain's CDR3 is CASRGEGQGSNEKLFF. CDR3 nucleotides: TGTGCCAGCAGGGGAGAGGGACAGGGCAGTAATGAAAAACTGTTTTTT.

This clone has only one observation. The chain employs TRBV5-1 and TRBJ2-7; D is perhaps TRBD1 (6 bases). The CDR3 sequence is 13 residues long. Germline assignment: CDR1 SGHRS and CDR2 YFSETQ. Trimming took 1 base from V and 5 from J, leaving 10 bases between them. This chain's CDR3 is CASSLSAGDEQYF. CDR3 DNA: TGCGCCAGCAGCTTGAGCGCAGGGGACGAGCAGTACTTC.

V and J are TRBV25-1 and TRBJ2-5; D is undetermined. Trimming shortened V by 5 bases and J by 8 bases, and 12 bases separated the two germline ends. CDR1 and CDR2 from the germline V gene are MGHDK and SYGVNS. This CDR3 comprises 12 residues. The CDR3 DNA follows: TGTGCCAGCAGTCCAGACCAAGGTACCCAGTACTTC. Protein product: CASSPDQGTQYF.

V is TRBV19 and J is TRBJ2-7; 8 positions agree with TRBD2. CDR3 length equals 13 residues. Germline V CDR1 and CDR2: LNHDA, SQIVND (reference sequence). The V and J ends lost 3 bases and 5 bases, in that order; junction bases with no gene match: 3. The CDR3 bases are TGTGCCAGTAGTATCATTAGCGGGAACGAGCAGTACTTC. Translation: CASSIISGNEQYF. Full variable domain (remainder filled in from reference TRBV19 and TRBJ2-7): DGGITQSPKYLFRKEGQNVTLSCEQNLNHDAMYWYRQDPGQGLRLIYYSQIVNDFQKGDIAEGYSVSREKKESFPLTVTSAQKNPTAFYLCASSIISGNEQYFGPGTRLTVT.

The chain uses TRBV5-1 and TRBJ2-6, with 7 bases fitting TRBD1. The trim removed 4 bases at V and 0 bases at J, leaving 13 bases unmatched. CDR3 size: 19 residues. The germline V gene encodes CDR1 SGHRS and CDR2 YFSETQ. The CDR3 DNA follows: TGCGCCAGCAGCCTGATACGACAGGGTATCCACTCTGGGGCCAACGTCCTGACTTTC. Translated: CASSLIRQGIHSGANVLTF.